A single sample gave rise to the 12 T cell receptor beta chains below, sequenced in a study of long-term antiretroviral therapy in people with HIV. Running of the v3.0 immunoSEQ assay took place at survey level. The protocol was immunoSEQ multiplex PCR, while the TCRdb copy is restricted to in-frame clones and leaves out a portion. The data show approximately 13,000 clones, approximately 80% seen once. Sequences were derived from unsorted PBMCs, sampled 0.5 years before starting antiretroviral therapy. These receptors were obtained from a woman in her 40s with HIV.

V gene TRBV18 combines with J gene TRBJ1-1, with D perhaps TRBD1 (5 bases). CDR3 size: 16 residues. Deletions cut 3 bases from V and 4 bases from J, with 18 bases between. Looked up from germline, CDR1 is KGHSH and CDR2 is LQKENI. DNA for the CDR3: TGTGCCAGCTCACCCGGAAGTGTTGGAAGGGGCACTGAAGCTTTCTTT. Its protein is CASSPGSVGRGTEAFF.

The chain joins TRBV18 to TRBJ2-5; 7 bases are shared with TRBD1. CDR3 size: 13 residues. Germline CDR1 KGHSH, CDR2 LQKENI. The trim removed 6 bases at V and 2 bases at J, leaving 3 bases unmatched. This CDR3 reads CASSPGQQETQYF. The CDR3 DNA reads TGTGCCAGCTCGCCGGGACAGCAAGAGACCCAGTACTTC.

This chain joins TRBV10-2 and TRBJ1-1, with no clear D. V lost 1 base and J 7 bases, leaving 7 bases between the germline ends. Germline values: CDR1 WSHSY, CDR2 SAAADI. This CDR3 contains 12 residues. The CDR3 loop reads CASSELRFEAFF. Here the CDR3 DNA reads TGCGCCAGCAGTGAGTTGAGGTTTGAAGCTTTCTTT.

This chain uses TRBV30 with TRBJ2-5, with D possibly called TRBD1 or TRBD2 (6 bases each). Germline assignment: CDR1 GTSNPN and CDR2 SVGIG (reference sequence). V dropped 0 bases and J dropped 5 bases, with 16 bases sitting between them. The CDR3 loop spans 15 amino acids. The DNA of the CDR3 is TGTGCCTGGAGTGTTCCCGGCCCCGGGGGCGAGACCCAGTACTTC. It is translated as CAWSVPGPGGETQYF.

V gene TRBV21-1 combines with J gene TRBJ2-7. TRBV21-1 is deemed a pseudogene. The CDR3 loop spans 15 amino acids. The CDR3 loop is CASSKGVRCGYEQYF. The CDR3 nucleotides read TGTGCCAGCAGCAAAGGGGTGCGATGTGGGTACGAGCAGTACTTC.

This chain joins TRBV10-3 and TRBJ2-7; 9 nucleotides align to TRBD2. CDR3 length: 15 residues. The V segment lost 2 bases and the J segment 2 bases; nucleotides outside the gene matches: 4. Germline CDR1 ENHRY, CDR2 SYGVKD. CDR3 in amino acids: CAISESSGGAYEQYF. In DNA form, the CDR3 reads TGTGCCATCAGTGAGAGTAGCGGGGGTGCCTACGAGCAGTACTTC.

This clone was seen a handful of times. V usage is TRBV5-1 and J usage is TRBJ2-5; D perhaps matches TRBD2 (5 bases). There are 16 residues in the CDR3. V was trimmed by 0 bases and J by 5 bases, leaving 17 bases between them. Germline V lookup: CDR1 SGHRS, CDR2 YFSETQ. The CDR3 sequence: CASSLEAGRLLETQYF. CDR3 nucleotides: TGCGCCAGCAGCTTGGAGGCGGGCCGGCTTTTGGAGACCCAGTACTTC.

The rearrangement joins TRBV7-6 to TRBJ2-7; D ambiguous. This CDR3 is built from 13 residues. Trimming cost V 3 bases and J 5 bases, with 11 bases left between them. Germline V lookup: CDR1 SGHVS, CDR2 FNYEAQ. CDR3: CASSLGPLNEQYF. CDR3 DNA: TGTGCCAGCAGCTTGGGCCCTTTGAACGAGCAGTACTTC.

This sequence joins TRBV10-2 and TRBJ2-2; D remains unclear. The V gene lost 2 bases and the J gene lost 5 bases, with 9 bases spanning the gap. The CDR3 is 14 amino acids. Germline-derived CDR1 and CDR2 are WSHSY and SAAADI. CDR3 region: CASSEQSPTGELFF. As DNA, the CDR3 is TGCGCCAGCAGTGAGCAGTCTCCTACCGGGGAGCTGTTTTTT.

The rearrangement joins TRBV5-6 to TRBJ2-6, with unresolved D. The CDR3 covers 15 residues. The V gene's germline CDR1 is SGHDT and CDR2 YYEEEE. V was pared by 6 bases and J by 0 bases, with 10 bases between. This CDR3 is CASNAGVSGANVLTF. The CDR3 DNA is TGTGCCAGCAACGCTGGGGTCTCTGGGGCCAACGTCCTGACTTTC.

The chain links TRBV5-6 to TRBJ1-6, with no clear D. This CDR3 spans 12 amino acids. The germline V and J ends were trimmed by 2 bases and 11 bases, with 8 bases remaining between them. CDR1 and CDR2 (germline): SGHDT, YYEEEE. In DNA, the CDR3 is TGTGCCAGCAGCTTCCGCGGGACACCCCTCCACTTT. Translation gives CASSFRGTPLHF.

This sequence joins TRBV11-2 and TRBJ2-1; the D gene is possibly TRBD2 (5 bases). The CDR3 runs to 14 residues. From germline, CDR1 is SGHAT and CDR2 FQNNGV. The V end was cut by 1 base, the J end by 5 bases, with 9 bases between. CDR3 region: CASSLARVDNEQFF. CDR3 in DNA: TGTGCCAGCAGCTTAGCGCGGGTAGACAATGAGCAGTTCTTC.